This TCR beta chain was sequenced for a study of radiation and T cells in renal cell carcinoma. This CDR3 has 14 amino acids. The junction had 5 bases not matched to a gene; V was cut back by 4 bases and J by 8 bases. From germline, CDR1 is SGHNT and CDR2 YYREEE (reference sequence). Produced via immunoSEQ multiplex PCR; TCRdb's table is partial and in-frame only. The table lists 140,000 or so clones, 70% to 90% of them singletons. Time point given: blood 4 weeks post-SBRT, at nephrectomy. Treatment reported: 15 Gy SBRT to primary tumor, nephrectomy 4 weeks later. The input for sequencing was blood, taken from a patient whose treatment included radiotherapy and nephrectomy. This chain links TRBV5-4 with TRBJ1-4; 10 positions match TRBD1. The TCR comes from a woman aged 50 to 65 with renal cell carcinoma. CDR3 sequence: CASSPGTGEEKLFF. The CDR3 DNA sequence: TGTGCCAGCAGCCCCGGGACAGGGGAAGAAAAACTGTTTTTT.